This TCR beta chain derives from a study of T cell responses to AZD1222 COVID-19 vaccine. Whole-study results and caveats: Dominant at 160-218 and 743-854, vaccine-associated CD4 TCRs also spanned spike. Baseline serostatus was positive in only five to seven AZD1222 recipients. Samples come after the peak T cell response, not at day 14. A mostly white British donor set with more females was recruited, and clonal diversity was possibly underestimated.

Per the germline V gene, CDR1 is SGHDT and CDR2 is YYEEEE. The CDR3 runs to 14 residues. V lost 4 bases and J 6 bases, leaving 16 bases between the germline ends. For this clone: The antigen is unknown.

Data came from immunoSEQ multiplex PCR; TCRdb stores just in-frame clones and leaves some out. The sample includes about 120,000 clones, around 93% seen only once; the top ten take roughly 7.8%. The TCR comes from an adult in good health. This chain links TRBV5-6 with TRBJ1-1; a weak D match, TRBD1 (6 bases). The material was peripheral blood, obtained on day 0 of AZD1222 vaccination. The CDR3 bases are TGTGCCAGCAGCCTCGGACAGTCGAGGGCTGAAGCTTTCTTT. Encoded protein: CASSLGQSRAEAFF. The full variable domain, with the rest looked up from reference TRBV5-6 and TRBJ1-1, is DAGVTQSPTHLIKTRGQQVTLRCSPKSGHDTVSWYQQALGQGPQFIFQYYEEEERQRGNFPDRFSGHQFPNYSSELNVNALLLGDSALYLCASSLGQSRAEAFFGQGTRLTVV.